What follows is one T cell receptor (beta chain) and its context. Antigen: not known. This specimen belongs to a study of T cells after yellow fever vaccination. The study's findings and limits: The secondary response was weaker but peaked faster, day 5 versus 15. The booster response re-showed most primary clones: 95% to 96% CD4, roughly 91% CD8.

TCRdb called the 5' RACE reads again in MiXCR, with one record for every CDR3 protein. The table has hundreds of thousands of distinct CDR3 sequences, over 9% seen once. V lost 5 bases and J 5 bases, leaving 10 bases between the germline ends. The CDR3 consists of 13 residues. This TCR derives from a man in his thirties or forties who received the YFV17D yellow fever vaccine. Sample: PBMCs, taken on the day of the yellow fever booster vaccination. The chain recombines TRBV12-3 or TRBV12-4 with TRBJ1-5; the D gene is possibly TRBD1 (6 bases). The CDR3 bases are TGTGCCAGCAGTATTTACAGGGATCAGCCCCAGCATTTT. Its translation: CASSIYRDQPQHF.